These 24 T cell receptor beta chains originate from one sample sequenced in a study of CD8 T cells in Susac syndrome. Reverse transcription of about 0.5 to 1 ug RNA was carried out with random hexamers. TCRdb reprocessed the immunoSEQ multiplex PCR reads via MiXCR and lists one record per CDR3 protein. This table holds 200,000 to 250,000 distinct CDR3 sequences, 80% to 95% found once. Sequenced input: CD8+ T cells from PBMCs. These TCRs come from a human donor with multiple sclerosis.

The chain employs TRBV7-9 and TRBJ1-1; D remains ambiguous. This CDR3 has 14 residues. Looked up from germline, CDR1 is SEHNR and CDR2 is FQNEAQ (reference sequence). Trimming took 5 bases from V and 0 from J, leaving 10 bases between them. The CDR3 loop reads CASSDLTVNTEAFF. The DNA for the CDR3 is TGTGCCAGCAGCGACCTAACAGTGAACACTGAAGCTTTCTTT.

The chain couples TRBV24-1 to TRBJ2-5; the D gene is possibly TRBD2 (6 bases). V lost 1 base and J lost 1, with 9 bases in between. Germline CDR1 is KGHDR and CDR2 is SFDVKD. This CDR3 has 15 residues. The CDR3 sequence: CATSDLRRVQETQYF. The CDR3 DNA reads as TGTGCCACCAGTGATTTACGGAGGGTCCAAGAGACCCAGTACTTC.

J is TRBJ1-2 and V is TRBV12-3 or TRBV12-4, with D possibly TRBD1 on 6 matching bases. Trimming cost V 5 bases and J 1 base, with 11 bases left between them. The CDR3 covers 14 residues. As DNA, the CDR3 is TGTGCCAGCAGTCCCGACAGGCTTAACTATGGCTACACCTTC. Its translation is CASSPDRLNYGYTF.

The rearrangement links TRBV4-3 to TRBJ1-2, with D perhaps matching TRBD1 (6 bases). Germline values: CDR1 LGHNA, CDR2 YSLEER. Trimming shortened V by 3 bases and J by 5 bases, and 16 bases separated the two germline ends. The CDR3 has 15 amino acids. CDR3 nucleotides: TGCGCCAGCAGCCAGGATCGCAGGGGAGGATATGGCTACACCTTC. It translates to CASSQDRRGGYGYTF.

The rearrangement uses TRBV3-1 and TRBJ2-1, with unresolved D. The ends were cut back, 0 bases at V and 7 bases at J, with 10 bases in the middle. The germline gives CDR1 LGHDT, CDR2 YNNKEL (reference sequence). CDR3 length: 14 amino acids. The chain's CDR3 is CASSQEYGPNEQFF. Written as DNA, the CDR3 is TGTGCCAGCAGCCAAGAGTACGGGCCAAATGAGCAGTTCTTC.

The chain carries TRBV9 and TRBJ1-1; the D is unclear. Germline V CDR1 and CDR2: SGDLS, YYNGEE. The CDR3 is 14 residues long. The V and J ends lost 0 bases and 2 bases respectively, with 8 bases between them. In DNA form, the CDR3 reads TGTGCCAGCAGCGTAGTCGGGGAAAACACTGAAGCTTTCTTT. Encoded protein: CASSVVGENTEAFF.

The V call is TRBV6-5, the J call TRBJ1-1; no clear D gene. From germline, CDR1 is MNHEY and CDR2 SVGAGI. The CDR3 spans 17 residues. With 1 base removed from V and 1 base from J, the gap between germline ends came to 16 bases. CDR3 nucleotide sequence: TGTGCCAGCAGTTACTTGCCCGATATCGTGGGGAACACTGAAGCTTTCTTT. Its protein product is CASSYLPDIVGNTEAFF.

The J gene is TRBJ2-7, the V gene TRBV20-1; the D gene is possibly TRBD2 (5 bases). Germline V gene data show CDR1 as DFQATT and CDR2 as SNEGSKA (reference sequence). The CDR3 is made up of 13 amino acids. Trimming took 5 bases from V and 1 from J, leaving 12 bases between them. Written as DNA, the CDR3 is TGCAGTGCTTTCAGAGGGCCGTCCTACGAGCAGTACTTC. It is translated as CSAFRGPSYEQYF.

This clonotype has just one count. The chain employs TRBV6-5 and TRBJ2-7, with TRBD1 as a possible D gene (6 bases). Trimming left V 9 bases short and J 2 bases short, with 14 bases between. The CDR3 runs to 13 residues. In germline, CDR1 is MNHEY, CDR2 SVGAGI. The CDR3 DNA sequence: TGTGCCAGTGGACAGACCTACCCCTACGAGCAGTACTTC. Its translation: CASGQTYPYEQYF.

The chain uses TRBV9 and TRBJ2-7; no clear D. Germline CDR1 and CDR2: SGDLS and YYNGEE. V gave up 2 bases and J gave up 0 bases, with 12 bases separating them. There are 15 residues in the CDR3. The DNA of the CDR3 is TGTGCCAGCAGCGTCGCAGGATCTTTCTCCTACGAGCAGTACTTC. This sequence encodes CASSVAGSFSYEQYF.

J is TRBJ2-7 and V is TRBV15, with 8 bases fitting TRBD1. CDR3 length: 14 residues. Germline assignment: CDR1 LNHNV and CDR2 YYDKDF (reference sequence). The junction had 5 bases not matched to a gene; V was cut back by 5 bases and J by 2 bases. CDR3 in amino acids: CATSVGQGAYEQYF. In DNA, the CDR3 is TGTGCCACCAGCGTCGGACAGGGTGCCTACGAGCAGTACTTC.

In DNA form, the CDR3 reads TGCAGCGTTGTAATTCTCTCGGAGCTGTTTTTT. This codes for CSVVILSELFF. The chain recombines TRBV29-1 with TRBJ2-2, with D unresolved. This CDR3 contains 11 residues. CDR1 and CDR2 (germline): SQVTM, ANQGSEA. V lost 4 bases and J 10 bases, leaving 10 bases between the germline ends.

The chain is built from TRBV11-2 and TRBJ2-3; D is uncertain. V was pared by 1 base and J by 2 bases, with 13 bases between. Germline V CDR1 and CDR2: SGHAT, FQNNGV. The CDR3 loop spans 16 amino acids. The CDR3 coding sequence is TGTGCCAGCAGCTTAGGCAAGGCGGTAATCACAGATACGCAGTATTTT. This gives the protein CASSLGKAVITDTQYF.

The rearrangement joins TRBV27 to TRBJ2-1, with 11 bases matching TRBD2. The length of the CDR3 is 17 residues. Looked up from germline, CDR1 is MNHEY and CDR2 is SMNVEV (reference sequence). J gave up 7 bases and V 7 bases, and 15 bases lay outside the gene matches. The CDR3 is CASTQGLAGGLGNEQFF. Here the CDR3 DNA reads TGTGCCAGCACTCAGGGGCTAGCGGGAGGTCTGGGGAATGAGCAGTTCTTC.

This clonotype showed up just once. DNA for the CDR3: TGTGCCAGTAGTATATTCGGGGGCCACGAGCAGTACTTC. Translated, it gives CASSIFGGHEQYF. The chain couples TRBV19 to TRBJ2-7; the D call may be TRBD1 or TRBD2 (6 bases each). Germline loops: CDR1 LNHDA, CDR2 SQIVND (reference sequence). CDR3 length equals 13 residues. Trimming stripped 2 bases from V and 5 bases from J, with 10 bases between.

The chain uses TRBV5-8 and TRBJ2-1; no clear D. Germline lookup yields CDR1 SGHTS and CDR2 YDEGEE. Trimming stripped 4 bases from V and 4 bases from J, with 6 bases between. The CDR3 covers 12 residues. CDR3 protein: CASSPTYNEQFF. The CDR3 nucleotides are TGTGCCAGCAGCCCAACTTACAATGAGCAGTTCTTC.

The chain carries TRBV30 and TRBJ1-2; TRBD1 is a possible D gene (5 bases). The CDR3 totals 12 residues. The germline CDR1 and CDR2 sequences are GTSNPN and SVGIG (reference sequence). Trimming stripped 1 base from V and 6 bases from J, with 9 bases between. CDR3 region: CAWSGEGDGYTF. DNA for the CDR3: TGTGCCTGGAGTGGGGAAGGGGATGGCTACACCTTC.

This sequence joins TRBV27 and TRBJ2-5; a weak D match, TRBD1 (6 bases). CDR3 size: 13 residues. The V and J ends lost 6 bases and 9 bases respectively, with 17 bases between them. Per the germline V gene, CDR1 is MNHEY and CDR2 is SMNVEV (reference sequence). The CDR3 loop is CASSLGALSPQYF. The CDR3 DNA follows: TGTGCCAGCAGCCTGGGGGCCCTTTCCCCCCAGTACTTC.

The chain uses TRBV29-1 and TRBJ1-1, with D possibly being TRBD1 (5 bases). The CDR3 is 14 amino acids. Germline CDR1 is SQVTM and CDR2 is ANQGSEA. The ends were cut back, 5 bases at V and 1 base at J, with 14 bases in the middle. The CDR3 nucleotides read TGCAGCGTTACTGGGGGGAATCGGAACACTGAAGCTTTCTTT. This sequence encodes CSVTGGNRNTEAFF.

This chain joins TRBV24-1 and TRBJ2-1, with 9 bases fitting TRBD1. V trimming: 4 bases; J trimming: 7 bases; junction bases outside the gene matches: 7. The germline gives CDR1 KGHDR, CDR2 SFDVKD. The CDR3 consists of 15 residues. The CDR3 DNA reads TGTGCCACCAGTGACCGGACAGGGGATCGGAATGAGCAGTTCTTC. This gives the protein CATSDRTGDRNEQFF.

The chain employs TRBV7-9 and TRBJ2-5; TRBD1 or TRBD2 may be the D gene (5 bases each). The CDR3 is made up of 16 amino acids. Trimming pared 4 bases from V and 2 bases from J, leaving 17 bases between. Germline values: CDR1 SEHNR, CDR2 FQNEAQ (reference sequence). The CDR3 reads CASSSGTALGQETQYF. CDR3 DNA sequence: TGTGCCAGCAGCTCGGGGACCGCGCTGGGGCAAGAGACCCAGTACTTC.

The chain has TRBV13 and TRBJ2-1; 7 bases fit TRBD2. CDR1 is PRHDT, CDR2 FYEKMQ, per germline (reference sequence). Unmatched junction bases numbered 6, after V lost 8 bases and J lost 8 bases. The CDR3 is 12 amino acids. CDR3 sequence reads: CASGTGGDEQFF. The CDR3 region has the DNA TGTGCCAGCGGCACTGGGGGGGATGAGCAGTTCTTC.

The rearrangement uses TRBV30 and TRBJ1-2; the D gene is possibly TRBD1 (6 bases). This CDR3 is 14 amino acids long. V was cut by 2 bases and J by 3 bases, with 13 bases left in between. From germline, CDR1 is GTSNPN and CDR2 SVGIG (reference sequence). The CDR3 spells CAWSQQGGDYGYTF. For the CDR3, the DNA is TGTGCCTGGAGTCAACAGGGAGGGGACTATGGCTACACCTTC.

The chain recombines TRBV7-6 with TRBJ2-3, with D tentatively TRBD2 (6 bases). The V gene's germline CDR1 is SGHVS and CDR2 FNYEAQ. V was shortened by 0 bases and J by 6 bases, with 10 bases between the two germline ends. The CDR3 runs to 14 residues. The CDR3, as DNA: TGTGCCAGCAGCTTAGCGGGAGGATTGGATACGCAGTATTTT. It yields the protein CASSLAGGLDTQYF.